A single sample gave rise to the 13 T cell receptor beta chains below, sequenced in a study of blood T cell repertoires in COVID-19. Produced via immunoSEQ multiplex PCR; TCRdb's table is partial and in-frame only. The data hold 300,000 to 350,000 clones, with under 90% observed a single time. The sequenced sample was peripheral blood. These receptors were obtained from a woman aged 25 to 39 with COVID-19, enrolled during active disease.

The gene calls are TRBV18 and TRBJ1-2, with 9 bases that match TRBD1. The J segment lost 1 base and the V segment lost 3 bases, leaving 3 bases of the junction unmatched. The CDR3 extends over 15 amino acids. Germline CDR1 is KGHSH and CDR2 is LQKENI. The CDR3 loop reads CASSPKGQGNYGYTF. CDR3 DNA sequence: TGTGCCAGCTCACCTAAGGGACAGGGTAACTATGGCTACACCTTC.

The J gene is TRBJ2-5, the V gene TRBV5-8; the D gene is possibly TRBD2 (5 bases). This CDR3 has 13 amino acids. V lost 1 base, J lost 7 bases, and 11 bases lay in between. Germline-derived CDR1 and CDR2 are SGHTS and YDEGEE. CDR3 region: CASSLRTSGTQYF. The CDR3, as DNA: TGTGCCAGCAGCTTGAGGACTTCTGGGACCCAGTACTTC.

The chain recombines TRBV5-6 with TRBJ1-4; unclear D gene. Germline V gene data show CDR1 as SGHDT and CDR2 as YYEEEE. Trimming removed 4 bases at V and 4 bases at J, with 8 bases between. CDR3 length: 13 residues. DNA of the CDR3: TGTGCCAGCAGCCCGTCCTATAATGAAAAACTGTTTTTT. Its translation: CASSPSYNEKLFF.

This clone was seen only once. The chain employs TRBV6-5 and TRBJ1-1; perhaps TRBD1 as D (6 bases). The CDR3 runs to 15 residues. The V end was cut by 6 bases, the J end by 2 bases, with 16 bases between. Germline loops: CDR1 MNHEY, CDR2 SVGAGI. CDR3 nucleotides: TGTGCCAGCAGGCAAAACAGGGCTGGAAACACTGAAGCTTTCTTT. Translation: CASRQNRAGNTEAFF.

J is TRBJ1-1 and V is TRBV5-4; D is unresolved. Trimming pared 2 bases from V and 3 bases from J, leaving 11 bases between. The CDR3 totals 14 residues. Germline V gene sequence: CDR1 SGHNT, CDR2 YYREEE (reference sequence). The CDR3 DNA is TGTGCCAGCAGCTTACCCGGGGAGGACACTGAAGCTTTCTTT. This sequence encodes CASSLPGEDTEAFF.

This clone was recorded only once. The chain combines TRBV11-3 with TRBJ2-5, with D perhaps TRBD2 (5 bases). Between the trimmed V and J ends, which lost 3 bases and 4 bases, there was a span of 9 bases. Germline CDR1 and CDR2: SGHNT and YENEEA. CDR3 length equals 13 residues. The CDR3 is CASSFAGVETQYF. The CDR3, as DNA: TGTGCCAGCAGCTTCGCCGGGGTAGAGACCCAGTACTTC.

V gene TRBV7-2 combines with J gene TRBJ2-7; D is perhaps TRBD1 (6 bases). The CDR3 runs 13 residues. V was pared by 4 bases and J by 6 bases, with 13 bases between. Germline-derived CDR1 and CDR2 are SGHTA and FQGNSA. CDR3 sequence reads: CASSSVTDSEQYF. Written as DNA, the CDR3 is TGTGCCAGCAGCTCCGTCACGGACAGCGAGCAGTACTTC.

This chain links TRBV5-1 with TRBJ1-6, with 7 positions matching TRBD1. Losses at the gene ends were 0 bases for V and 7 bases for J; bases not matched to a gene: 4. Per germline, CDR1 SGHRS and CDR2 YFSETQ. This CDR3 has 15 residues. CDR3 DNA sequence: TGCGCCAGCAGCTTGGAGGGGGCGCGAAATTCACCCCTCCACTTT. Its translation is CASSLEGARNSPLHF.

This chain uses TRBV2 with TRBJ2-1, with TRBD2 identical over 7 bases. Germline lookup yields CDR1 SNHLY and CDR2 FYNNEI. The CDR3 extends over 14 amino acids. V shed 1 base, J shed 5 bases, and the junction held 2 bases outside the gene matches. This CDR3 is CASSEGLAHNEQFF. The CDR3 DNA follows: TGTGCCAGCAGTGAAGGACTAGCCCACAATGAGCAGTTCTTC.

The chain couples TRBV4-2 to TRBJ2-2; D ambiguous. CDR1 is LGHNA and CDR2 is YNFKEQ in the germline V gene. V shed 1 base and J shed 4 bases, with 10 bases lying between them. The CDR3 length is 15 residues. The CDR3 DNA reads as TGTGCCAGCAGCCAAGTCTATCAGGTCACCGGGGAGCTGTTTTTT. Translation gives CASSQVYQVTGELFF.

The rearrangement joins TRBV30 to TRBJ2-4; TRBD2 is a possible D gene (5 bases). V was trimmed by 2 bases and J by 2 bases, leaving 16 bases between them. The CDR3 has 16 amino acids. Looked up from germline, CDR1 is GTSNPN and CDR2 is SVGIG (reference sequence). CDR3: CAWSPTGVGTKNIQYF. The CDR3 DNA follows: TGTGCCTGGAGTCCCACCGGGGTCGGGACCAAAAACATTCAGTACTTC.

The chain employs TRBV29-1 and TRBJ2-5; a weak D match, TRBD2 (6 bases). CDR1 is SQVTM and CDR2 is ANQGSEA in the germline V gene. Trimming took off 6 bases at V and 0 bases at J, with 11 bases between the two ends. The CDR3 loop spans 13 amino acids. In nucleotides, the CDR3 is TGCAGCGTGGGGGGACTTTACCAAGAGACCCAGTACTTC. This codes for CSVGGLYQETQYF.

The V and J genes are TRBV5-1 and TRBJ2-1; 10 nucleotides agree with TRBD2. CDR1 SGHRS and CDR2 YFSETQ come from the germline V gene. This CDR3 is built from 16 residues. V was pared by 0 bases and J by 6 bases, with 6 bases of the junction left unmatched. CDR3 sequence (DNA): TGCGCCAGCAGCTTGGACGGGACTAGCGTTTCCAATGAGCAGTTCTTC. Amino acid sequence: CASSLDGTSVSNEQFF.